This T cell receptor (beta chain) is from a study of cytomegalovirus exposure and HLA in healthy donors. Study-wide findings and caveats: CMV antigen specificity of three CMV-associated chains was confirmed in vitro. First-cohort TCR clusters tended to co-occur in the 130 or so validation repertoires, a later analysis found.

Some clones are missing from TCRdb's copy, which holds only in-frame ones; the method was immunoSEQ multiplex PCR. The data contain 55,000 to 70,000 clones, roughly nine tenths of them singletons. Note on this clone: Its antigen is undetermined.

The donors were members of the roughly 120-subject validation cohort (separate from the approximately 670-subject first cohort). V lost 0 bases and J lost 0, with 12 bases in between. The CDR3 totals 16 residues. Germline assignment: CDR1 SEHNR and CDR2 FQNEAQ (reference sequence). This chain links TRBV7-9 with TRBJ2-7; D remains unclear. This clonotype was obtained from a man aged 18 to 30 in good health and CMV-seronegative. Sequenced sample: PBMCs. The CDR3 coding sequence is TGTGCCAGCAGCTTAGCATCCACGGCGGCCTCCTACGAGCAGTACTTC. It is translated as CASSLASTAASYEQYF. The whole variable domain, remainder taken from reference TRBV7-9 and TRBJ2-7, is DTGVSQNPRHKITKRGQNVTFRCDPISEHNRLYWYRQTLGQGPEFLTYFQNEAQLEKSRLLSDRFSAERPKGSFSTLEIQRTEQGDSAMYLCASSLASTAASYEQYFGPGTRLTVT.